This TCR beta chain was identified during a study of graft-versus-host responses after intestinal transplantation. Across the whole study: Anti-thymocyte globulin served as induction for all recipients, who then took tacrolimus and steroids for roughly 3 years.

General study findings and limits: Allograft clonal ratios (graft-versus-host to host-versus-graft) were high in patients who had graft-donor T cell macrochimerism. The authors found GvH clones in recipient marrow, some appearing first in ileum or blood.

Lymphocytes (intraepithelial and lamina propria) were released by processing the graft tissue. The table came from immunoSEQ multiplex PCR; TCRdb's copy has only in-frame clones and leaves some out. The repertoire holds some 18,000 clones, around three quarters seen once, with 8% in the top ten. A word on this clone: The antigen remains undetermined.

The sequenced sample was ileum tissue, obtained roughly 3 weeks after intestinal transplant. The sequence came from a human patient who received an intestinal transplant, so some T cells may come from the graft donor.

This CDR3 reads CASSGGLEGSYNSPLHF. CDR3 sequence (DNA): TGTGCCAGCAGTGGAGGGCTCGAAGGATCCTATAATTCACCCCTCCACTTT. The chain uses TRBV5-6 and TRBJ1-6; D unresolved. CDR1 and CDR2 (germline): SGHDT, YYEEEE. The CDR3 is 17 amino acids. With 5 bases removed from V and 1 base from J, the gap between germline ends came to 16 bases. The whole variable domain, filled in from reference TRBV5-6 and TRBJ1-6, reads DAGVTQSPTHLIKTRGQQVTLRCSPKSGHDTVSWYQQALGQGPQFIFQYYEEEERQRGNFPDRFSGHQFPNYSSELNVNALLLGDSALYLCASSGGLEGSYNSPLHFGNGTRLTVT.